Included here is one T cell receptor (beta chain) sequence, with context. Its antigen remains unknown. This specimen comes from a study of cytomegalovirus exposure and HLA in healthy donors. Study details: In an earlier analysis, 95 million to 130 million unique TCR beta sequences were found from some 170 million T cells.

The study ran its PCR with 60 Vbeta and 13 Jbeta primers. The assay was immunoSEQ multiplex PCR, and TCRdb's table has in-frame clones only and misses some. The sample lists around 200,000 clones, roughly three quarters occurring once. Germline assignment: CDR1 MGHRA and CDR2 YSYEKL. V dropped 1 base and J dropped 4 bases, with 7 bases sitting between them. The CDR3 has 13 residues. Study-wide results and limits: For most subjects, TCR beta sequences were reported to predict HLA-A and HLA-B alleles with accuracy.

Sequenced material: PBMCs. The chain recombines TRBV4-1 with TRBJ2-5, with D unclear. This clonotype originated in a woman in her late teens or twenties in good health and CMV-seronegative. The CDR3 DNA reads as TGCGCCAGCAGCCAAGTGGTGCGAGAGACCCAGTACTTC. It encodes CASSQVVRETQYF.